Sequencing of this T cell receptor beta chain was carried out in a study of blood T cell repertoires in COVID-19. V lost 2 bases, J lost 1 base, and 11 bases lay in between. CDR3 length: 15 amino acids. Per the germline V gene, CDR1 is MNHEY and CDR2 is SVGAGI. The repertoire was sequenced with immunoSEQ multiplex PCR; TCRdb's copy has only in-frame clones and lacks some. The sample holds 350,000 to 450,000 clones; 91% are singletons and the top ten take 0.8% to 0.9%. Participants were aged about 18 to 90 years, lived in some 23 US areas, and enrolled virtually. The receptor's source is a woman between 40 and 55 years old who had been exposed to COVID-19. V and J are TRBV6-5 and TRBJ1-1; D might be TRBD1 (6 bases). What was sequenced was PBMCs or T cells enriched from blood (not recorded which). The CDR3 region has the DNA TGTGCCAGCAGTTACAGCGAGACAGGGAACACTGAAGCTTTCTTT. Its translation is CASSYSETGNTEAFF.